This TCR beta chain was profiled in a study of blood T cell repertoires in COVID-19. TCRdb keeps only in-frame clones here, not all; method: immunoSEQ multiplex PCR. The sample lists 100,000 to 150,000 clones, around 86% seen once, with 9.5% to 10% in the top ten. Germline values: CDR1 MNHEY, CDR2 SVGAGI. The CDR3 is 15 residues long. V lost 6 bases to trimming and J lost 5 bases, with 19 bases between them. The V gene is TRBV6-5, the J gene TRBJ2-5; the D gene is possibly TRBD1 (6 bases). Specimen: peripheral blood. The sequence derives from a man aged 40-49 years with active or convalescent COVID-19. The DNA for the CDR3 is TGTGCCAGCAGCCCCCGAGGCTGGGGGCGGGAGACCCAGTACTTC. This translates into CASSPRGWGRETQYF.